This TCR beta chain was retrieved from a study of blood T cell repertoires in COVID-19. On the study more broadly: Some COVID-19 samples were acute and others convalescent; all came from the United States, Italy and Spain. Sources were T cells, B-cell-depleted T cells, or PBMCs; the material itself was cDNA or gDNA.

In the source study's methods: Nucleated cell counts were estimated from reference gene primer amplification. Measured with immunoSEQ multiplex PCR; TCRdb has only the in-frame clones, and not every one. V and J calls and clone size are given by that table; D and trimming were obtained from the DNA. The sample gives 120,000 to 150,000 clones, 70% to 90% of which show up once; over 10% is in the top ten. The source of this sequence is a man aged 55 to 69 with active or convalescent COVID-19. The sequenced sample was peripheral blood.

This chain's CDR3 is CASSQGTGSLYGYTF. CDR3 DNA sequence: TGTGCCAGCAGCCAAGGGACAGGGAGTCTCTATGGCTACACCTTC. The chain uses TRBV11-2 and TRBJ1-2; 9 nucleotides match TRBD1. Germline loops: CDR1 SGHAT, CDR2 FQNNGV. The CDR3 runs 15 residues. Trimming took 5 bases from V and 4 from J; bases not matched to a gene: 8.